This TCR beta chain stems from a study of blood T cells in healthy people across ages. As to this clonotype: Its antigen is unknown.

Russia was home to the donors, healthy Caucasian individuals aged about 6 to 100. PBMCs, at least 6.5 million per sample, were isolated. Extraction yielded at least 6 micrograms of total RNA per sample. Using a J-beta primer mix together with a sample-barcoded 5' primer, a second PCR was run for roughly 6 to 12 cycles. TCRdb passed the 5' RACE reads through MiXCR, listing each CDR3 protein once. The sample records 270,000 or so distinct CDR3 sequences, 25% to 30% being singletons. Study-level points and caveats: Compared with aged donors, long-lived donors showed fewer expanded clones, suggesting selection.

The source material was blood. The receptor was isolated from a woman in her 70s in good health.

CDR3 region: CASSLKGQLGEQYF. CDR3 sequence (DNA): TGTGCCAGCAGTTTGAAAGGGCAACTTGGGGAGCAGTACTTC. This sequence joins TRBV12-3 or TRBV12-4 and TRBJ2-7, with D uncertain. The V and J ends lost 3 bases and 7 bases respectively, with 16 bases between them. The CDR3 loop spans 14 amino acids.